The 32 T cell receptor beta chains in this list originate from one sample, sequenced in a study of regulatory T cells in long-lasting Graves disease. Sequencing libraries for TCR beta were prepared with iRepertoire HTBI primers and Arm-PCR of CDR3 regions. TCRdb independently ran MiXCR on the multiplex PCR reads; one entry per CDR3 protein. Here the sample spans about half a million distinct CDR3 sequences, about 20% being singletons. Time point meaning: persistent/refractory GD, antithyroid drugs over 5 years with positive TRAb. PBMCs provided the RNA from which the TCR library was made. The input for sequencing was peripheral blood mononuclear cells (PBMCs), taken when the disease was refractory, from a patient treated with antithyroid drugs. These receptor sequences come from a female donor with Graves disease.

This clonotype was counted ten times or more. CDR3 residues: CASGVSGNPTYEQYF. The CDR3 coding sequence is TGTGCCAGCGGGGTTAGCGGGAACCCCACCTACGAGCAGTACTTC. The chain couples TRBV11-2 to TRBJ2-7, with 8 bases matching TRBD2. The germline CDR1 and CDR2 sequences are SGHAT and FQNNGV. Trimming cost V 8 bases and J 2 bases; bases outside gene matches: 11. CDR3 length equals 15 residues.

The V and J genes are TRBV29-1 and TRBJ2-2, with 10 bases lining up with TRBD1. V dropped 0 bases and J dropped 4; count of bases not matched to a gene: 2. The CDR3 runs 15 residues. The germline V gene encodes CDR1 SQVTM and CDR2 ANQGSEA. CDR3 residues: CSVEERQGATGELFF. For the CDR3, the DNA is TGCAGCGTTGAAGAGCGACAGGGGGCCACCGGGGAGCTGTTTTTT.

The CDR3 DNA is TGTGCCAGTAGTATTTCTCCGGGACAGCCTGTCTATGGCTACACCTTC. Its protein product is CASSISPGQPVYGYTF. The V call is TRBV19, the J call TRBJ1-2; 7 bases align to TRBD1. V gave up 3 bases and J gave up 4 bases; unmatched junction bases: 11. From germline, CDR1 is LNHDA and CDR2 SQIVND (reference sequence). This CDR3 has 16 amino acids.

The chain links TRBV7-2 to TRBJ2-7; D gene unclear. V was pared by 5 bases and J by 5 bases, with 7 bases between. Germline assignment: CDR1 SGHTA and CDR2 FQGNSA. This CDR3 contains 11 residues. The CDR3 loop is CASSQNHEQYF. In DNA, the CDR3 is TGTGCCAGCAGCCAAAACCACGAGCAGTACTTC.

CDR3 nucleotides: TGTGCCAGCAGCTTAGTACAGCTAGAGACCCAGTACTTC. Protein sequence: CASSLVQLETQYF. The chain joins TRBV7-6 to TRBJ2-5, with D hard to call. Germline V gene lookup returns CDR1 SGHVS and CDR2 FNYEAQ. V was pared by 1 base and J by 4 bases, with 7 bases between. The length of the CDR3 is 13 residues.

This clonotype was counted ten times or more. The chain joins TRBV6-1 to TRBJ2-2, with D unclear. Germline CDR1 is MNHNS and CDR2 is SASEGT. There are 16 residues in the CDR3. V was pared by 6 bases and J by 7 bases, with 21 bases between. The CDR3 sequence: CASSPAGVGSGGELFF. Here the CDR3 DNA reads TGTGCCAGCAGCCCAGCAGGAGTAGGGTCGGGCGGGGAGCTGTTTTTT.

This clonotype has only a few counts. V gene TRBV7-2 combines with J gene TRBJ2-5; 7 bases agree with TRBD1. Germline lookup yields CDR1 SGHTA and CDR2 FQGNSA. After removal of 1 base from V and 4 bases from J, the junction contained 12 bases not matched to a gene. There are 17 residues in the CDR3. CDR3 bases: TGTGCCAGCAGCTTAGTAGGAGCAGGGGGAAGGGGAGAGACCCAGTACTTC. This gives the protein CASSLVGAGGRGETQYF.

This clonotype came up a few times. The CDR3 nucleotides are TGTGCCTGGAGTGTACCCCGGGGGCCACGACAAGAGACCCAGTACTTC. Its translation: CAWSVPRGPRQETQYF. The chain employs TRBV30 and TRBJ2-5; D tentatively fits TRBD1 or TRBD2 (6 bases each). The length of the CDR3 is 16 residues. The germline gives CDR1 GTSNPN, CDR2 SVGIG (reference sequence). V gave up 0 bases and J gave up 2 bases, with 16 bases separating them.

Regarding this clonotype: No conserved phenylalanine or tryptophan ends this CDR3, so it is likely a read error. The chain is built from TRBV7-9 and TRBJ1-2; no clear D gene. The CDR3 is 10 residues long. Germline values: CDR1 SEHNR, CDR2 FQNEAQ (reference sequence). V lost 7 bases, J lost 8 bases, and 8 bases lay in between. CDR3 loop: CASTERGYTL. CDR3 nucleotide sequence: TGTGCCAGCACCGAGCGGGGCTACACCCTC.

The chain couples TRBV14 to TRBJ2-4; D is unresolved. This CDR3 contains 15 residues. Germline CDR1 reads SGHDN; CDR2 reads FVKESK. Trimming took 3 bases from V and 6 from J, leaving 15 bases between them. The CDR3 region is CASSHTVSPTNIQYF. The CDR3 region has the DNA TGTGCCAGCAGCCACACGGTTAGTCCGACAAACATTCAGTACTTC.

The V call is TRBV12-3 or TRBV12-4, the J call TRBJ1-5; 11 bases line up with TRBD1. The ends lost 5 bases at V and 2 bases at J; junction bases unmatched: 8. The CDR3 sequence is 17 residues long. The CDR3 loop is CASSRDRGYAGNQPQHF. In DNA, the CDR3 is TGTGCCAGCAGTCGGGACAGGGGGTACGCGGGCAATCAGCCCCAGCATTTT.

This clonotype was observed a few times. The chain has TRBV24-1 and TRBJ2-5; perhaps D is TRBD1 or TRBD2 (5 bases each). Germline loops: CDR1 KGHDR, CDR2 SFDVKD. The CDR3 totals 16 residues. With 4 bases removed from V and 4 bases from J, the gap between germline ends came to 18 bases. The CDR3, as DNA: TGTGCCACCAGTGACCCCGGACCTGTTGGGGGAGAGACCCAGTACTTC. Translating gives CATSDPGPVGGETQYF.

A few counts support this clonotype. Since a much larger clone is just one base distant, this may be a read error. The V call is TRBV9, the J call TRBJ1-1; D might be TRBD1 (5 bases). The CDR3 totals 13 residues. Trimming removed 4 bases from V and 3 bases from J, with 10 bases in between. Germline CDR1 and CDR2: SGDLS and YYNGEE. The CDR3 loop is CASSPGHDTEAFF. In DNA, the CDR3 is TGTGCCAGCAGCCCTGGACATGACACTGAAGCTTTCTTT.

This chain joins TRBV5-5 and TRBJ2-3; D gene unclear. This CDR3 contains 15 residues. V lost 4 bases to trimming and J lost 0 bases, with 12 bases between them. The V gene's germline CDR1 is SGHKS and CDR2 YYEKEE (reference sequence). The CDR3 loop reads CASSPRPTSTDTQYF. The CDR3 DNA sequence: TGTGCCAGCAGCCCCCGGCCGACCAGCACAGATACGCAGTATTTT.

Ten or more counts support this clonotype. The chain links TRBV7-8 to TRBJ1-6; 7 bases fit TRBD1. The junction had 15 bases not matched to a gene; V was cut back by 7 bases and J by 9 bases. In germline, CDR1 is SGHVS, CDR2 FQNEAQ. The CDR3 runs to 16 residues. CDR3 amino acids: CASTVDRPGGFSPLHF. Written as DNA, the CDR3 is TGTGCCAGCACCGTCGACAGGCCAGGGGGATTTTCACCCCTCCACTTT.

This chain connects TRBV5-1 to TRBJ2-7; D may correspond to TRBD1 or TRBD2 (5 bases each). CDR3 length: 14 residues. Per the germline V gene, CDR1 is SGHRS and CDR2 is YFSETQ. Trimming removed 1 base at V and 4 bases at J, with 12 bases between. In DNA, the CDR3 is TGCGCCAGCAGCTTGAGGGGAGATGTTTACGAGCAGTACTTC. This gives the protein CASSLRGDVYEQYF.

This clonotype showed up many times. This chain links TRBV28 with TRBJ2-7; weak D call: TRBD2 (6 bases). The CDR3 is made up of 11 amino acids. Trimming removed 6 bases at V and 6 bases at J, with 9 bases between. Germline CDR1 MDHEN, CDR2 SYDVKM. Here the CDR3 DNA reads TGTGCCAGCAGGGGGACTCGCGAGCAGTACTTC. Translated, it gives CASRGTREQYF.

This clonotype was seen at least ten times. This chain links TRBV7-8 with TRBJ1-2; D uncertain. The V and J ends lost 7 bases and 4 bases respectively, with 19 bases between them. Germline values: CDR1 SGHVS, CDR2 FQNEAQ. The CDR3 spans 15 residues. The CDR3 region has the DNA TGTGCCAGCACCCTCGAACTGGGTCGGGCCTATGGCTACACCTTC. Translation gives CASTLELGRAYGYTF.

V usage is TRBV9 and J usage is TRBJ1-5, with D hard to call. V was shortened by 3 bases and J by 3 bases, with 10 bases between the two germline ends. The CDR3 spans 14 residues. Looked up from germline, CDR1 is SGDLS and CDR2 is YYNGEE. The DNA of the CDR3 is TGTGCCAGCAGCGGGACCCCCGACAATCAGCCCCAGCATTTT. As protein: CASSGTPDNQPQHF.

A few counts support this clonotype. V usage is TRBV28 and J usage is TRBJ2-5; D is possibly TRBD2 (7 bases). Trimming took 6 bases from V and 5 from J, leaving 13 bases between them. Germline V gives CDR1 MDHEN, CDR2 SYDVKM. The CDR3 is 13 residues long. The CDR3 DNA is TGTGCCAGCAGAGCGGGGAGGGGGGAGACCCAGTACTTC. It translates to CASRAGRGETQYF.

This clonotype was found many times. The chain is built from TRBV6-1 and TRBJ1-2; D unclear. CDR3 length: 16 amino acids. CDR1 and CDR2 (germline): MNHNS, SASEGT. V shed 5 bases and J shed 0 bases, with 16 bases lying between them. CDR3 nucleotides: TGTGCCAGCAGTCCGCCCATGGGAGAAGCTAACTATGGCTACACCTTC. Translating gives CASSPPMGEANYGYTF.

V and J are TRBV19 and TRBJ1-3; no definite D call. Trimming left V 3 bases short and J 0 bases short, with 9 bases between. CDR1 LNHDA and CDR2 SQIVND come from the germline V gene (reference sequence). The CDR3 spans 15 residues. The CDR3 nucleotides read TGTGCCAGTAGTATTGGCGTGAACTCTGGAAACACCATATATTTT. Residues: CASSIGVNSGNTIYF.

The chain employs TRBV12-3 or TRBV12-4 and TRBJ2-7, with D perhaps TRBD1 (6 bases). The V end lost 4 bases, the J end lost 3 bases, and 13 bases lay between the germline ends. This CDR3 contains 14 residues. In DNA form, the CDR3 reads TGTGCCAGCAGTTCGTACTCGGACAGCTACGAGCAGTACTTC. This encodes CASSSYSDSYEQYF.

The chain has TRBV7-9 and TRBJ2-7; 10 bases are a match to TRBD1. Germline CDR1 and CDR2: SEHNR and FQNEAQ (reference sequence). CDR3 size: 13 residues. Trimming cost V 9 bases and J 3 bases; bases outside gene matches: 5. The CDR3 is CASYRDRGYEQYF. The CDR3 DNA reads as TGTGCCAGTTACCGGGACAGGGGCTACGAGCAGTACTTC.

The J gene is TRBJ2-7, the V gene TRBV9, with D hard to call. Per the germline V gene, CDR1 is SGDLS and CDR2 is YYNGEE. This CDR3 is 14 amino acids long. V lost 4 bases, J lost 0 bases, and 11 bases lay in between. The CDR3 bases are TGTGCCAGCAGCCCCCGGCTGATCTCCTACGAGCAGTACTTC. It encodes CASSPRLISYEQYF.

For this clonotype: An end of the junction differs from the germline gene, which may be a read error. The chain has TRBV7-9 and TRBJ2-6, with a possible D match to TRBD1 (6 bases). The CDR3 spans 11 residues. Germline CDR1 reads SEHNR; CDR2 reads FQNEAQ (reference sequence). CDR3 protein: CTSSLDSRPLF. CDR3 bases: TGTACCAGCAGCCTGGACAGCCGCCCACTCTTC.

This clonotype was seen repeatedly, ten times or more. The chain recombines TRBV15 with TRBJ1-5; tentative D call: TRBD1 (6 bases). This CDR3 is built from 15 residues. The V end was cut by 0 bases, the J end by 9 bases, with 15 bases between. The germline gives CDR1 LNHNV, CDR2 YYDKDF (reference sequence). The CDR3 DNA reads as TGTGCCACCAGCAGAGATCGGGGGGCGCTTGGGCCCCAGCATTTT. Protein sequence: CATSRDRGALGPQHF.

This clonotype was counted at least ten times. The J gene is TRBJ1-5, the V gene TRBV10-3; no clear D gene. The V end was cut by 4 bases, the J end by 8 bases, with 12 bases between. The length of the CDR3 is 13 residues. The germline V gene has CDR1 ENHRY and CDR2 SYGVKD. In DNA form, the CDR3 reads TGTGCCATCAGTGCCACGGGTGCGGAGCCCCAGCATTTT. Encoded protein: CAISATGAEPQHF.

This clonotype came up once. The CDR3 sequence is CASSLETPGHGYTF. The CDR3 nucleotides are TGTGCCAGCAGCTTAGAGACACCTGGGCACGGCTACACCTTC. This chain connects TRBV7-9 to TRBJ1-2, with unresolved D. Trimming stripped 1 base from V and 8 bases from J, with 14 bases between. The CDR3 has 14 amino acids. CDR1 and CDR2 (germline): SEHNR, FQNEAQ (reference sequence).

This clonotype was seen ten or more times. This chain joins TRBV2 and TRBJ1-1; 7 bases are shared with TRBD1. The junction had 6 bases not matched to a gene; V was cut back by 5 bases and J by 0 bases. Germline values: CDR1 SNHLY, CDR2 FYNNEI. The CDR3 has 15 residues. Here the CDR3 DNA reads TGTGCCAGCAGTCCTCCGGGACAGATGAACACTGAAGCTTTCTTT. This sequence encodes CASSPPGQMNTEAFF.

This clonotype was seen many times. The gene calls are TRBV6-2 or TRBV6-3 and TRBJ2-7; D may be TRBD1 (5 bases). This CDR3 has 12 residues. V was pared by 2 bases and J by 5 bases, with 7 bases between. Germline V lookup: CDR1 MNHEY, CDR2 SVGEGT. The CDR3 spells CASSYRRDEQYF. In nucleotides, the CDR3 is TGTGCCAGCAGTTACCGCAGGGACGAGCAGTACTTC.

The rearrangement joins TRBV7-9 to TRBJ2-7; 8 bases match TRBD2. Germline loops: CDR1 SEHNR, CDR2 FQNEAQ (reference sequence). This CDR3 is 15 amino acids long. The trim removed 1 base at V and 3 bases at J, leaving 5 bases unmatched. The CDR3 loop is CASSLVRAGGYEQYF. The CDR3 DNA sequence: TGTGCCAGCAGCTTAGTACGTGCGGGGGGCTACGAGCAGTACTTC.